This T cell receptor (beta chain) was sequenced during a study of blood T cells in healthy people across ages. Every donor gave roughly 9.2 milliliters of peripheral blood. Germline-derived CDR1 and CDR2 are SGHAT and FQNNGV. This CDR3 is 16 amino acids long. Unmatched junction bases numbered 11, after V lost 5 bases and J lost 7 bases. Findings and caveats of the study: Roughly linear declines in TCR beta diversity per million T cells occurred with age. Possibly confounding the expanded clonotype changes was the fact that donor CMV status was unknown.

Using a J-beta primer mix together with a sample-barcoded 5' primer, a second PCR was run for 7 to 11 cycles. TCRdb called the 5' RACE reads again in MiXCR, with one record for every CDR3 protein. The table lists hundreds of thousands of distinct CDR3 sequences, 40% to 50% of them singletons. A remark on this clonotype: Antigen unknown. A read error may be the cause here, since a much bigger clone is one base away.

Material for sequencing was blood. This sequence originates from a man between 60 and 75 years old in good health. V and J are TRBV11-2 and TRBJ2-5; 12 bases match TRBD2. The DNA of the CDR3 is TGTGCCAGCAGCAAGACTAGCGGGGGTGGTTCAGGGACCCAGTACTTC. Translated, it gives CASSKTSGGGSGTQYF.